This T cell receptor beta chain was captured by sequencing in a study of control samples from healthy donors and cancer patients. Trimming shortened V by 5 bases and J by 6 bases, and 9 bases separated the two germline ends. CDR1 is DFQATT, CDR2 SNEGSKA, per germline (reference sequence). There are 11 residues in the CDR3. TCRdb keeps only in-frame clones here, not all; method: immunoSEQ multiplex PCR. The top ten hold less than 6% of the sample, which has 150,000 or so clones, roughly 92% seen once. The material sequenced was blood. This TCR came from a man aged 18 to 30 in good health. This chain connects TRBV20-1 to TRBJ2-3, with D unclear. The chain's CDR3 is CSAASRDTQYF. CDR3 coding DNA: TGCAGTGCTGCGAGTAGGGATACGCAGTATTTT.